This T cell receptor (beta chain) was identified in a study of blood T cell repertoires in COVID-19. As for the study in general: Sample material is recorded as cDNA or gDNA derived from T cells, B-cell-depleted T cells, or PBMCs.

Clones were sequenced by immunoSEQ multiplex PCR, and TCRdb holds only the in-frame ones, with some missing. The top ten clones hold 16% of a sample with about 140,000 clones, about three quarters of them seen once. Germline V lookup: CDR1 LNHDA, CDR2 SQIVND (reference sequence). The CDR3 consists of 15 residues. Germline trimming cut 6 bases from V and 5 bases from J; bases unmatched to any gene: 6. A remark on this clone: Distinct nucleotide sequences in the sample also encode this CDR3.

This receptor was obtained from a man between 45 and 60 years old with acute or convalescent COVID-19. The sample comprised peripheral blood. The chain employs TRBV19 and TRBJ2-2; 10 bases fit TRBD1. CDR3 DNA: TGTGCCAGTAGCCCTCGGGACAGGGGTACCGGGGAGCTGTTTTTT. Translation gives CASSPRDRGTGELFF. Supplemented by reference TRBV19 and TRBJ2-2, the full variable domain reads DGGITQSPKYLFRKEGQNVTLSCEQNLNHDAMYWYRQDPGQGLRLIYYSQIVNDFQKGDIAEGYSVSREKKESFPLTVTSAQKNPTAFYLCASSPRDRGTGELFFGEGSRLTVL.